What follows is one T cell receptor (beta chain) and its context. The antigen is not known. CDR3 length: 19 residues. The germline gives CDR1 SGHTA, CDR2 FQGNSA. The J segment lost 2 bases and the V segment lost 2 bases, leaving 16 bases of the junction unmatched. These data are taken from a study of cytomegalovirus exposure and HLA in healthy donors. Study-wide background: Researchers previously reported finding roughly 120 million unique TCR beta sequences from 170 million or so T cells.

Vbeta (60) and Jbeta (13) primers were used in the PCR. In the original processing: Counted up in a later analysis, unique TCR beta chains came to 60 million to 95 million, with some 9.9 million shared. Some clones are missing from TCRdb's copy, which holds only in-frame ones; the method was immunoSEQ multiplex PCR. D and trimming come from the DNA, and the V and J calls and clone size come from that table. This repertoire shows approximately 150,000 clones, about four fifths found once; its top ten account for about 13%. General study findings and limits: Accurate predictions that matched the HLA-A and HLA-B alleles of most subjects were reportedly made from TCR beta sequences. It was taken for granted in presence/absence analyses that sequencing depth across donors was roughly uniform.

Material: PBMCs. The V call is TRBV7-2, the J call TRBJ1-1; 8 bases are shared with TRBD1. The source is a woman in her 50s in good health and CMV-seronegative. The CDR3 spells CASSLRFFPKTGVNTEAFF. CDR3 coding DNA: TGTGCCAGCAGCTTACGATTTTTCCCTAAGACAGGGGTTAACACTGAAGCTTTCTTT.